This T cell receptor beta chain was found in a study of T cells in Graves' hyperthyroidism and ophthalmopathy. Across the whole study: Peripheral blood collection took place at initial diagnosis, before any treatment.

The CDR3 spans 15 residues. The ends lost 5 bases at V and 5 bases at J; junction bases unmatched: 8. In germline, CDR1 is KGHDR, CDR2 SFDVKD. This clonotype has only a few counts. The antigen is undetermined. RNA transcripts were the template for amplifying TCR beta CDR3 regions. TCR CDR3 regions were first amplified by RT-PCR with HTBI primers. Each CDR3 protein is one row after TCRdb ran MiXCR on the multiplex PCR reads. The sample yields hundreds of thousands of distinct CDR3 sequences, about 20% seen once. Study-wide results and limits: Blood also held most thyroid clonotypes expanded beyond 0.001. Stable hyperthyroidism was separated from ophthalmopathy by a model based on 13 V-J features.

The specimen was blood. The chain couples TRBV24-1 to TRBJ2-5; 9 bases match TRBD2. This TCR was sampled from a man aged 30-40 years with Graves' ophthalmopathy. The CDR3 reads CATSAVSGSVETQYF. The CDR3, as DNA: TGTGCCACCAGTGCCGTTAGCGGGAGCGTCGAGACCCAGTACTTC.